This T cell receptor beta chain was obtained from a study of cytomegalovirus exposure and HLA in healthy donors. Study results and caveats: What TCR beta sequences reportedly achieved was accurate prediction of HLA-A and HLA-B alleles in most subjects. Later on, a genetic analysis was performed. It linked a missense variant in DCLRE1C with V- and J-gene trimming of TCR beta.

Comment on this clone: The antigen is not known.

A multiplex PCR was run with 60 Vbeta primers and 13 Jbeta primers. The protocol was immunoSEQ multiplex PCR, while the TCRdb copy is restricted to in-frame clones and leaves out a portion. The sample records tens of thousands of clones, under 80% being singletons. There are 15 residues in the CDR3. CDR1 MNHNY and CDR2 SVGAGI come from the germline V gene (reference sequence). V dropped 4 bases and J dropped 3 bases, with 15 bases sitting between them. The sequence came from a male donor in good health and CMV-seronegative. The chain links TRBV6-6 to TRBJ1-2, with D tentatively TRBD1 (6 bases). The sequenced sample consisted of PBMCs. CDR3 in amino acids: CASSWVQGSDYGYTF. CDR3 sequence (DNA): TGTGCCAGCAGTTGGGTACAGGGTTCTGACTATGGCTACACCTTC.